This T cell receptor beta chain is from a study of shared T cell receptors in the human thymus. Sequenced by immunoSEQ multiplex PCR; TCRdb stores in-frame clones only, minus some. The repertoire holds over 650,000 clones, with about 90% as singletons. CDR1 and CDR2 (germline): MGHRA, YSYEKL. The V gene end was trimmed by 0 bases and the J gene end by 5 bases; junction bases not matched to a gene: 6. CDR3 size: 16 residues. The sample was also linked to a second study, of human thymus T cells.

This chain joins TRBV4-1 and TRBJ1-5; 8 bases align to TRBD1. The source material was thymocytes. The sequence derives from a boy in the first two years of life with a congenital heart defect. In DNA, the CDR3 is TGCGCCAGCAGCCAAGATTATTACAGGGGGGATCAGCCCCAGCATTTT. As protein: CASSQDYYRGDQPQHF.